This T cell receptor beta chain was captured by sequencing in a study of graft-versus-host responses after intestinal transplantation. Method: immunoSEQ multiplex PCR; TCRdb's copy keeps in-frame clones and lacks some. The sample includes just over 95,000 clones, about 93% seen only once; the top ten take approximately 0.18%. Points on this clone: The target antigen is unknown.

CDR3 length: 14 amino acids. Germline CDR1 reads MNHNS; CDR2 reads SASEGT. J gave up 0 bases and V 5 bases, and 3 bases lay outside the gene matches. This rearrangement joins TRBV6-1 to TRBJ2-7; 8 nucleotides align to TRBD1. Source: unstimulated CD4+ T cells sorted from spleen or lymph node cells, taken before intestinal transplant. The clonotype was recovered from a human donor who received an intestinal transplant. CDR3 sequence: CASSLTGVSYEQYF. In DNA form, the CDR3 reads TGTGCCAGCAGTCTGACAGGGGTCTCCTACGAGCAGTACTTC.